These 19 T cell receptor beta chains were all obtained from the same sample, sequenced in a study of beta chain features in type 1 diabetes. Of the isolated RNA, all was reverse transcribed, and so the sequenced material was expressed TCRB transcripts. The table came from immunoSEQ multiplex PCR; TCRdb's copy has only in-frame clones and leaves some out. The table has about 450,000 clones, roughly 11% seen once; the top ten hold more than 0.045%. The material sequenced was naive CD4+ T cells from blood. Every receptor here comes from a woman younger than 30 in good health.

The rearrangement joins TRBV7-2 to TRBJ2-2; D is undetermined. V lost 5 bases and J 6 bases, leaving 10 bases between the germline ends. CDR1 is SGHTA and CDR2 is FQGNSA in the germline V gene. There are 13 residues in the CDR3. CDR3 nucleotides: TGTGCCAGCAGCGTCGACTGGGCCGGGGAGCTGTTTTTT. Its protein is CASSVDWAGELFF.

This CDR3 is CASSEHHSTDTQYF. In DNA, the CDR3 is TGTGCCAGCAGTGAGCACCATAGCACAGATACGCAGTATTTT. The rearrangement links TRBV2 to TRBJ2-3; unclear D gene. Germline lookup yields CDR1 SNHLY and CDR2 FYNNEI. V dropped 3 bases and J dropped 0 bases, with 7 bases sitting between them. The CDR3 has 14 residues.

This clone showed up just a few times. V gene TRBV4-3 combines with J gene TRBJ1-1; D is ambiguous. The CDR3 extends over 16 amino acids. Germline CDR1 reads LGHNA; CDR2 reads YSLEER. V lost 0 bases, J lost 2 bases, and 13 bases lay in between. The CDR3 sequence: CASSQDPNSRNTEAFF. CDR3 sequence (DNA): TGCGCCAGCAGCCAAGATCCAAACTCGCGTAACACTGAAGCTTTCTTT.

This clone came up a few times. CDR3 coding DNA: TGTGCCAGCAGCTGGCCGACCGGACAAGAGACCCAGTACTTC. This translates into CASSWPTGQETQYF. The chain combines TRBV5-6 with TRBJ2-5; unclear D gene. The germline V gene encodes CDR1 SGHDT and CDR2 YYEEEE. The CDR3 loop spans 14 amino acids. V lost 3 bases to trimming and J lost 2 bases, with 11 bases between them.

The rearrangement joins TRBV5-4 to TRBJ2-1; 8 bases align to TRBD2. The V and J ends lost 3 bases and 5 bases, in that order; junction bases with no gene match: 7. The CDR3 loop spans 15 amino acids. The germline gives CDR1 SGHNT, CDR2 YYREEE (reference sequence). CDR3 sequence reads: CASSSGGDLNNEQFF. The DNA for the CDR3 is TGTGCCAGCAGCTCGGGAGGGGATCTCAACAATGAGCAGTTCTTC.

The J gene is TRBJ2-7, the V gene TRBV5-4, with TRBD2 matching 8 bases. Germline assignment: CDR1 SGHNT and CDR2 YYREEE (reference sequence). This CDR3 region has 15 residues. The V segment lost 4 bases and the J segment 0 bases; nucleotides outside the gene matches: 6. In DNA form, the CDR3 reads TGTGCCAGCAGCCCGCGGGGGGACATCTCCTACGAGCAGTACTTC. Protein sequence: CASSPRGDISYEQYF.

This clone was seen only a few times. The V and J genes are TRBV30 and TRBJ1-3; no definite D call. The CDR3 runs to 10 residues. With 4 bases removed from V and 7 bases from J, the gap between germline ends came to 5 bases. The germline V gene has CDR1 GTSNPN and CDR2 SVGIG (reference sequence). The CDR3 sequence: CAWISNTIYF. The CDR3 nucleotides read TGTGCCTGGATATCGAACACCATATATTTT.

Only a few counts were recorded for this clone. The chain links TRBV28 to TRBJ2-5, with 9 bases that match TRBD1. Germline V gene sequence: CDR1 MDHEN, CDR2 SYDVKM. V gave up 5 bases and J gave up 4 bases; unmatched junction bases: 11. The CDR3 length is 16 residues. DNA of the CDR3: TGTGCCAGCAGTGCACCGGGACAGGGTAAAAGAGAGACCCAGTACTTC. This encodes CASSAPGQGKRETQYF.

This clone was picked up a small number of times. The rearrangement joins TRBV5-1 to TRBJ2-2; D gene unclear. CDR3 length equals 12 residues. The V end lost 7 bases, the J end lost 6 bases, and 10 bases lay between the germline ends. Germline loops: CDR1 SGHRS, CDR2 YFSETQ. In DNA form, the CDR3 reads TGCGCCAGCGGAAGGAGCGCCGGGGAGCTGTTTTTT. This translates into CASGRSAGELFF.

This clone was counted many times. The genes are TRBV7-9 and TRBJ2-1; 12 bases map to TRBD2. CDR1 is SEHNR, CDR2 FQNEAQ, per germline (reference sequence). The J segment lost 9 bases and the V segment lost 1 base, leaving 7 bases of the junction unmatched. The length of the CDR3 is 16 residues. In nucleotides, the CDR3 is TGTGCCAGCAGCTTAGTAACTAGCGGGAGGCTGGGTGAGCAGTTCTTC. Its protein is CASSLVTSGRLGEQFF.

The rearrangement joins TRBV7-9 to TRBJ2-1; D is possibly TRBD2 (6 bases). The CDR3 spans 12 residues. Deletions cut 9 bases from V and 6 bases from J, with 12 bases between. Germline V lookup: CDR1 SEHNR, CDR2 FQNEAQ (reference sequence). Written as DNA, the CDR3 is TGTGCCAGGACGACTAGTTCCAATGAGCAGTTCTTC. It encodes CARTTSSNEQFF.

The genes are TRBV29-1 and TRBJ1-1, with 7 bases lining up with TRBD1. V lost 6 bases, J lost 0 bases, and 13 bases stayed unmatched. Germline V lookup: CDR1 SQVTM, CDR2 ANQGSEA. The CDR3 covers 16 residues. The CDR3 nucleotides read TGCAGCGTCCAGGGACAGACAACTCTGTTGAACACTGAAGCTTTCTTT. Its protein is CSVQGQTTLLNTEAFF.

This clone showed up just a few times. One end of the junction fails to match germline, which may point to a read error. This chain uses TRBV7-2 with TRBJ2-1; D is perhaps TRBD1 (6 bases). CDR3 length: 15 amino acids. The germline gives CDR1 SGHTA, CDR2 FQGNSA. CDR3 sequence reads: CASTLDRSSYNEQFF. The CDR3 DNA reads TGTGCCAGCACCTTAGACAGGAGCTCCTACAATGAGCAGTTCTTC.

CDR3 in DNA: TGTGCCAGCAGCCCCCGGTTGCAAGCCGGGGAGCTGTTTTTT. Translating gives CASSPRLQAGELFF. This chain links TRBV9 with TRBJ2-2, with unresolved D. Trimming cost V 4 bases and J 6 bases, with 13 bases left between them. CDR1 and CDR2 from the germline V gene are SGDLS and YYNGEE. This CDR3 has 14 amino acids.

The sample holds many counts of this clone. The chain has TRBV23-1 and TRBJ2-7, with TRBD2 identical over 11 bases. TRBV23-1 is placed among ORFs of uncertain function. The CDR3 extends over 15 amino acids. Trimming took 8 bases from V and 0 from J; bases not matched to a gene: 6. The CDR3 DNA sequence: TGCGCCAGCGGCCCAACTAGCGGGGGCTCCTACGAGCAGTACGTC. It specifies CASGPTSGGSYEQYV.

The table lists this clone with a few counts. Within the sample, other DNA sequences also encode this same CDR3. The chain employs TRBV9 and TRBJ2-5, with D perhaps matching TRBD1 (5 bases). The germline gives CDR1 SGDLS, CDR2 YYNGEE. This CDR3 has 13 amino acids. V was shortened by 2 bases and J by 2 bases, with 7 bases between the two germline ends. The CDR3 bases are TGTGCCAGCAGCGTGGGGCAGCAAGAGACCCAGTACTTC. Translating it yields CASSVGQQETQYF.

This chain joins TRBV15 and TRBJ1-1; D call uncertain. There are 14 residues in the CDR3. Trimming shortened V by 1 base and J by 2 bases, and 8 bases separated the two germline ends. CDR1 is LNHNV, CDR2 YYDKDF, per germline (reference sequence). CDR3 sequence (DNA): TGTGCCACCAGCAGAGGCAGAAGAAACACTGAAGCTTTCTTT. Residues: CATSRGRRNTEAFF.

Only a few counts were recorded for this clone. The chain combines TRBV29-1 with TRBJ1-1, with 8 bases aligning to TRBD1. This CDR3 comprises 14 residues. Per germline, CDR1 SQVTM and CDR2 ANQGSEA. Trimming cost V 6 bases and J 1 base; bases outside gene matches: 7. Written as DNA, the CDR3 is TGCAGCGTCGCTAAGGGACAGGCGAACACTGAAGCTTTCTTT. Its protein product is CSVAKGQANTEAFF.

This clone appeared a few times. This sequence joins TRBV7-9 and TRBJ1-4; D uncertain. Trimming removed 3 bases at V and 8 bases at J, with 10 bases between. This CDR3 has 13 residues. Germline V gene data show CDR1 as SEHNR and CDR2 as FQNEAQ (reference sequence). The CDR3: CASSLAPGEKLFF. The CDR3 nucleotides are TGTGCCAGCAGCTTGGCCCCGGGGGAAAAACTGTTTTTT.